The 2 T cell receptor beta chains listed next were all sequenced from one sample in a study of T cells in Graves' hyperthyroidism and ophthalmopathy (dated by TCRdb to the late 2010s). Library preparation was by multiplex PCR. The instrument given in TCRdb is Illumina HiSeq 2000. The TCR beta CDR3 regions were amplified from the RNA transcripts. A first-round RT-PCR of the TCR CDR3 used the HTBI primer set with the Qiagen OneStep RT-PCR kit. The raw public data were reprocessed by TCRdb itself: fastp quality trimming at Q25, MiXCR clonotype calling, in-frame beta chains only. Rows are combined by CDR3 protein, so each entry shows the most common genes and DNA. Recorded for this sample are around 580,000 distinct CDR3 sequences; 40% to 55% of them occurred a single time. The ten largest account for about 8.3% of the sample. The specimen sequenced was peripheral blood or thyroid tissue (not recorded which). The receptor set was obtained from a young woman with Graves' hyperthyroidism.

This clonotype was seen many times. The chain joins TRBV7-9 to TRBJ1-1; D gene ambiguous. CDR3 length equals 13 residues. The germline V gene encodes CDR1 SEHNR and CDR2 FQNEAQ (reference sequence). The V end was cut by 1 base, the J end by 1 base, with 4 bases between. CDR3 in amino acids: CASSLGRNTEAFF. The CDR3 region has the DNA TGTGCCAGCAGCTTAGGACGGAACACTGAAGCTTTCTTT.

The chain uses TRBV15 and TRBJ1-2, with a weak D call TRBD1 (5 bases). CDR1 LNHNV and CDR2 YYDKDF come from the germline V gene (reference sequence). V gave up 9 bases and J gave up 9 bases, with 23 bases separating them. The CDR3 is 14 amino acids. The CDR3 DNA sequence: TGTGCCACGGCGGGACTAGCGGGACCGGGGAGCTACACCTTC. This encodes CATAGLAGPGSYTF.